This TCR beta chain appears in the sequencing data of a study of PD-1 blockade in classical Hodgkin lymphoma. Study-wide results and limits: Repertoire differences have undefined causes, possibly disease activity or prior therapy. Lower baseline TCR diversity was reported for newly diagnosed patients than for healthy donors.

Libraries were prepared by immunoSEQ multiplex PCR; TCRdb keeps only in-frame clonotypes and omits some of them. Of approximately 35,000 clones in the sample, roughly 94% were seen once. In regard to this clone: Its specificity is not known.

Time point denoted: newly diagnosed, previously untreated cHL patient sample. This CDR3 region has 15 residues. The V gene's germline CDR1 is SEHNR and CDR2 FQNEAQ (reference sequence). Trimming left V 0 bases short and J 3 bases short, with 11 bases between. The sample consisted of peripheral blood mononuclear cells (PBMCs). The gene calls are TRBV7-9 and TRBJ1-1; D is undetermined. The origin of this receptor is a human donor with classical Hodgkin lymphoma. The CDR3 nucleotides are TGTGCCAGCAGCTTAGCGCAAGGATTTGACACTGAAGCTTTCTTT. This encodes CASSLAQGFDTEAFF.